Following are 32 T cell receptor beta chains from one sample sequenced in a study of cytomegalovirus exposure and HLA in healthy donors. The study ran its PCR with 60 Vbeta and 13 Jbeta primers. TCRdb's table, derived via immunoSEQ multiplex PCR, lists solely in-frame clones and lacks some. The sample contains about 85,000 clones, about four fifths of which appear only once. The sample comprised PBMCs. These TCRs come from a man aged 45-60 years in good health and CMV-seropositive.

This clone was counted between two and nine times. V is TRBV5-1 and J is TRBJ2-2; 11 bases align to TRBD1. Trimming at V came to 4 bases and at J to 4 bases, leaving 6 bases not matched to a gene. Germline CDR1 reads SGHRS; CDR2 reads YFSETQ. The CDR3 is made up of 16 amino acids. CDR3 nucleotide sequence: TGCGCCAGCAGCGTAGGACAGGGGGCCGCCACCGGGGAGCTGTTTTTT. Protein sequence: CASSVGQGAATGELFF.

The J gene is TRBJ2-3, the V gene TRBV5-1; 16 bases align to TRBD2. Germline CDR1 SGHRS, CDR2 YFSETQ. The trim removed 4 bases at V and 5 bases at J, leaving 4 bases unmatched. CDR3 length equals 16 residues. The CDR3 region has the DNA TGCGCCAGCAGCCCGGGACTAGCGGGAGGGGTAGATACGCAGTATTTT. Translating it yields CASSPGLAGGVDTQYF.

The chain is built from TRBV7-8 and TRBJ2-7; possibly TRBD2 for D (6 bases). V was trimmed by 5 bases and J by 2 bases, leaving 16 bases between them. Per germline, CDR1 SGHVS and CDR2 FQNEAQ. The CDR3 spans 15 residues. CDR3 nucleotides: TGTGCCAGCAGCGTTACCGGGACTCTTCCCTACGAGCAGTACTTC. Its protein is CASSVTGTLPYEQYF.

Only a few counts were recorded for this clone. V and J are TRBV30 and TRBJ1-6; D unresolved. Germline CDR1 and CDR2: GTSNPN and SVGIG (reference sequence). V was clipped by 3 bases and J by 7 bases, with 10 bases between them. The CDR3 runs 13 residues. The CDR3 nucleotides are TGTGCCTGGAGGGCCCGGGAGAATTCACCCCTCCACTTT. It is translated as CAWRARENSPLHF.

To note about this clone: This same CDR3 is encoded by further DNA sequences in the sample. This rearrangement joins TRBV7-2 to TRBJ2-6; D is perhaps TRBD2 (5 bases). Per the germline V gene, CDR1 is SGHTA and CDR2 is FQGNSA. This CDR3 contains 18 residues. V lost 1 base to trimming and J lost 1 base, with 14 bases between them. Here the CDR3 reads CASSLGARGRSGANVLTF. CDR3 DNA sequence: TGTGCCAGCAGCTTAGGAGCCCGGGGAAGGTCTGGGGCCAACGTCCTGACTTTC.

This chain uses TRBV28 with TRBJ2-7, with D possibly being TRBD1 (6 bases). The V gene lost 2 bases and the J gene lost 1 base, with 12 bases spanning the gap. The germline V gene encodes CDR1 MDHEN and CDR2 SYDVKM. This CDR3 spans 15 amino acids. This chain's CDR3 is CASSLMGAGSYEQYF. CDR3 nucleotide sequence: TGTGCCAGCAGTTTAATGGGGGCTGGATCCTACGAGCAGTACTTC.

The chain links TRBV2 to TRBJ2-1; D gene uncertain. The germline V gene has CDR1 SNHLY and CDR2 FYNNEI. V was cut by 7 bases and J by 9 bases, with 13 bases left in between. The CDR3 covers 12 residues. The CDR3 DNA sequence: TGTGCCAGCAAACCATTCGGTGGTGAGCAGTTCTTC. Amino acids: CASKPFGGEQFF.

This chain connects TRBV4-2 to TRBJ2-2, with 7 positions matching TRBD2. Germline assignment: CDR1 LGHNA and CDR2 YNFKEQ. The CDR3 spans 18 residues. V lost 3 bases, J lost 6 bases, and 16 bases stayed unmatched. For the CDR3, the DNA is TGTGCCAGCAGCCACCGAACGGGGGGTTCCTCTGGCGCCGGGGAGCTGTTTTTT. Translating it yields CASSHRTGGSSGAGELFF.

This chain links TRBV9 with TRBJ2-3, with D possibly matching TRBD1 (5 bases). V lost 0 bases, J lost 2 bases, and 10 bases lay in between. Per the germline V gene, CDR1 is SGDLS and CDR2 is YYNGEE. This CDR3 contains 15 residues. CDR3 bases: TGTGCCAGCAGCGTAGGAGCAGGGAACACAGATACGCAGTATTTT. Translating gives CASSVGAGNTDTQYF.

The chain uses TRBV5-4 and TRBJ2-5; TRBD2 agrees at 13 bases. With 2 bases clipped from V and 2 bases from J, the junction kept 3 bases outside the gene matches. This CDR3 is 16 amino acids long. Per the germline V gene, CDR1 is SGHNT and CDR2 is YYREEE (reference sequence). CDR3 DNA: TGTGCCAGCAGCTTAGGACTAGCGGGGGTACAAGAGACCCAGTACTTC. Translation gives CASSLGLAGVQETQYF.

J is TRBJ2-1 and V is TRBV5-4, with 11 positions matching TRBD2. The CDR3 extends over 16 amino acids. With 4 bases clipped from V and 1 base from J, the junction kept 4 bases outside the gene matches. CDR1 SGHNT and CDR2 YYREEE come from the germline V gene (reference sequence). CDR3 DNA: TGTGCCAGCAGCGCTGGGACTAGCGGATCCTACAATGAGCAGTTCTTC. Translated, it gives CASSAGTSGSYNEQFF.

The rearrangement joins TRBV5-1 to TRBJ1-6; D may be TRBD1 (5 bases). Germline lookup yields CDR1 SGHRS and CDR2 YFSETQ. The V end was cut by 5 bases, the J end by 16 bases, with 22 bases between. The CDR3 consists of 14 residues. CDR3 loop: CASRSGGPRGLLHF. For the CDR3, the DNA is TGCGCCAGCAGATCGGGGGGACCCCGAGGCCTACTCCACTTT. The full variable domain, with the rest looked up from reference TRBV5-1 and TRBJ1-6, is KAGVTQTPRYLIKTRGQQVTLSCSPISGHRSVSWYQQTPGQGLQFLFEYFSETQRNKGNFPGRFSGRQFSNSRSEMNVSTLELGDSALYLCASRSGGPRGLLHFGNGTRLTVT.

V usage is TRBV6-1 and J usage is TRBJ1-2, with D maybe TRBD1 (6 bases). CDR1 and CDR2 (germline): MNHNS, SASEGT. The length of the CDR3 is 14 residues. Trimming removed 5 bases at V and 7 bases at J, with 17 bases between. The CDR3: CASSPMRGQSGYTF. The CDR3 DNA reads TGTGCCAGCAGTCCTATGCGGGGGCAGAGTGGCTACACCTTC.

The chain employs TRBV18 and TRBJ2-1; 11 bases line up with TRBD2. CDR1 and CDR2 (germline): KGHSH, LQKENI. The J segment lost 7 bases and the V segment lost 5 bases, leaving 7 bases of the junction unmatched. CDR3 size: 15 residues. CDR3 in amino acids: CASSAPSGRRNEQFF. In DNA, the CDR3 is TGTGCCAGCTCAGCTCCTAGCGGGAGGAGGAATGAGCAGTTCTTC.

The chain uses TRBV10-3 and TRBJ1-2, with D maybe TRBD1 (5 bases). CDR3 size: 14 residues. CDR1 is ENHRY, CDR2 SYGVKD, per germline. The ends were cut back, 6 bases at V and 4 bases at J, with 15 bases in the middle. In DNA form, the CDR3 reads TGTGCCATCAGAGGAGACAGCACTCCCTATGGCTACACCTTC. Its protein product is CAIRGDSTPYGYTF.

This clone was picked up one time. The rearrangement links TRBV11-2 to TRBJ2-2, with no clear D. CDR3 length equals 12 residues. Trimming took off 4 bases at V and 3 bases at J, with 3 bases between the two ends. The germline V gene has CDR1 SGHAT and CDR2 FQNNGV. The CDR3 reads CASSSDTGELFF. CDR3 coding DNA: TGTGCCAGCAGCTCCGACACCGGGGAGCTGTTTTTT.

The CDR3 DNA follows: TGTGCCAGCAGTTACGGGACAGCATCCTACAATGAGCAGTTCTTC. It codes for CASSYGTASYNEQFF. The chain links TRBV6-5 to TRBJ2-1; 7 bases agree with TRBD1. V shed 2 bases and J 1 base; nucleotides not matched to a gene: 2. This CDR3 is 15 amino acids long. Germline loops: CDR1 MNHEY, CDR2 SVGAGI.

The rearrangement uses TRBV6-5 and TRBJ1-2; 7 positions match TRBD1. CDR1 is MNHEY and CDR2 is SVGAGI in the germline V gene. The CDR3 consists of 13 residues. V shed 7 bases, J shed 4 bases, and the junction held 6 bases outside the gene matches. CDR3 residues: CASTDRTSYGYTF. In DNA form, the CDR3 reads TGTGCCAGCACGGACAGGACCAGCTATGGCTACACCTTC.

The CDR3 reads CASSPVLARSYNEQFF. CDR3 nucleotides: TGTGCCAGCAGCCCTGTACTAGCGAGAAGTTACAATGAGCAGTTCTTC. The chain couples TRBV9 to TRBJ2-1; 7 bases fit TRBD2. Trimming cost V 4 bases and J 4 bases; bases outside gene matches: 11. Germline V gene lookup returns CDR1 SGDLS and CDR2 YYNGEE. The CDR3 is 16 amino acids.

V gene TRBV6-1 combines with J gene TRBJ1-2; D is ambiguous. The CDR3 sequence is 14 residues long. CDR1 is MNHNS, CDR2 SASEGT, per germline. The V end was cut by 3 bases, the J end by 4 bases, with 12 bases between. The DNA of the CDR3 is TGTGCCAGCAGTGATTTAAAGACAATCTATGGCTACACCTTC. It codes for CASSDLKTIYGYTF.

This chain uses TRBV15 with TRBJ2-1, with 11 bases identical to TRBD2. The CDR3 has 20 residues. The V gene's germline CDR1 is LNHNV and CDR2 YYDKDF (reference sequence). The junction had 20 bases not matched to a gene; V was cut back by 6 bases and J by 4 bases. CDR3: CATRTGGREYSGRGYNEQFF. The DNA of the CDR3 is TGTGCCACCAGAACTGGGGGCAGGGAGTATAGCGGGAGGGGGTACAATGAGCAGTTCTTC.

This clone was detected a few times. The genes are TRBV4-2 and TRBJ2-1, with 7 bases identical to TRBD1. In germline, CDR1 is LGHNA, CDR2 YNFKEQ. Trimming removed 4 bases from V and 8 bases from J; junction bases left unmatched: 8. This CDR3 contains 14 residues. CDR3 residues: CASSPTGTVHEQFF. The CDR3 DNA reads TGTGCCAGCAGCCCAACCGGGACAGTCCATGAGCAGTTCTTC.

The rearrangement links TRBV19 to TRBJ2-1; 10 nucleotides agree with TRBD1. The CDR3 totals 14 residues. The V gene's germline CDR1 is LNHDA and CDR2 SQIVND (reference sequence). J was trimmed by 7 bases and V by 3 bases; bases with no gene match: 3. The CDR3 region has the DNA TGTGCCAGTAGTATCGACAGGGGGCGGAATGAGCAGTTCTTC. Translating it yields CASSIDRGRNEQFF. The full variable domain, with the rest looked up from reference TRBV19 and TRBJ2-1, is DGGITQSPKYLFRKEGQNVTLSCEQNLNHDAMYWYRQDPGQGLRLIYYSQIVNDFQKGDIAEGYSVSREKKESFPLTVTSAQKNPTAFYLCASSIDRGRNEQFFGPGTRLTVL.

The chain joins TRBV18 to TRBJ1-1; TRBD1 matches at 7 bases. V lost 2 bases to trimming and J lost 3 bases; unmatched junction nucleotides: 6. In germline, CDR1 is KGHSH, CDR2 LQKENI. CDR3 length: 15 residues. CDR3 bases: TGTGCCAGCTCACCAAGACAGGGTGGGGACACTGAAGCTTTCTTT. Protein: CASSPRQGGDTEAFF.

The chain links TRBV7-9 to TRBJ2-7; 9 positions match TRBD2. V lost 3 bases to trimming and J lost 2 bases; unmatched junction nucleotides: 11. Looked up from germline, CDR1 is SEHNR and CDR2 is FQNEAQ (reference sequence). The CDR3 sequence is 17 residues long. In DNA, the CDR3 is TGTGCCAGCAGCTTTGTCCCGGGGGCGGGAGGGCCCTACGAGCAGTACTTC. This codes for CASSFVPGAGGPYEQYF.

This chain uses TRBV6-9 with TRBJ2-7; D perhaps matches TRBD1 (6 bases). The CDR3 is made up of 12 amino acids. Trimming pared 5 bases from V and 5 bases from J, leaving 10 bases between. Per the germline V gene, CDR1 is MNHGY and CDR2 is SVAAGI. The CDR3 DNA reads as TGTGCCAGCAGTAAACAGGGAGACGAGCAGTACTTC. Translation: CASSKQGDEQYF.

This clone was seen just once. The chain carries TRBV9 and TRBJ2-3, with D possibly being TRBD2 (6 bases). Trimming took 3 bases from V and 8 from J, leaving 22 bases between them. The CDR3 has 16 amino acids. Germline V CDR1 and CDR2: SGDLS, YYNGEE. CDR3 loop: CASSEVVGREFGTQYF. The CDR3 DNA sequence: TGTGCCAGCAGCGAGGTAGTAGGGCGGGAATTTGGTACGCAGTATTTT. Combining the CDR3 with reference TRBV9 and TRBJ2-3 gives the whole variable domain DSGVTQTPKHLITATGQRVTLRCSPRSGDLSVYWYQQSLDQGLQFLIQYYNGEERAKGNILERFSAQQFPDLHSELNLSSLELGDSALYFCASSEVVGREFGTQYFGPGTRLTVL.

The genes are TRBV7-9 and TRBJ1-4; 9 nucleotides agree with TRBD1. Looked up from germline, CDR1 is SEHNR and CDR2 is FQNEAQ (reference sequence). The CDR3 covers 15 residues. After removal of 5 bases from V and 8 bases from J, the junction contained 9 bases not matched to a gene. CDR3 region: CASSLQTGGGEKLFF. The CDR3, as DNA: TGTGCCAGCAGCCTGCAGACAGGGGGAGGCGAAAAACTGTTTTTT. Looking up the rest from reference TRBV7-9 and TRBJ1-4 gives the full variable domain: DTGVSQNPRHKITKRGQNVTFRCDPISEHNRLYWYRQTLGQGPEFLTYFQNEAQLEKSRLLSDRFSAERPKGSFSTLEIQRTEQGDSAMYLCASSLQTGGGEKLFFGSGTQLSVL.

The table lists this clone with a few counts. The chain has TRBV2 and TRBJ2-7; weak D call: TRBD2 (6 bases). The V end was cut by 8 bases, the J end by 7 bases, with 24 bases between. CDR1 and CDR2 (germline): SNHLY, FYNNEI. The CDR3 runs 15 residues. This CDR3 reads CASEFGGEDIWEQYF. Here the CDR3 DNA reads TGTGCCAGCGAATTCGGAGGGGAGGATATATGGGAGCAGTACTTC. Supplemented by reference TRBV2 and TRBJ2-7, the full variable domain reads EPEVTQTPSHQVTQMGQEVILRCVPISNHLYFYWYRQILGQKVEFLVSFYNNEISEKSEIFDDQFSVERPDGSNFTLKIRSTKLEDSAMYFCASEFGGEDIWEQYFGPGTRLTVT.

The V call is TRBV6-6, the J call TRBJ2-7; possibly TRBD2 for D (5 bases). Germline V gives CDR1 MNHNY, CDR2 SVGAGI (reference sequence). The germline V and J ends were trimmed by 10 bases and 0 bases, with 19 bases remaining between them. CDR3 size: 15 residues. CDR3 amino acids: CAIAQTLDSSYEQYF. The CDR3 coding sequence is TGTGCCATCGCGCAAACCTTGGACTCCTCCTACGAGCAGTACTTC.

The V and J genes are TRBV30 and TRBJ1-5; TRBD1 is a possible D gene (6 bases). This CDR3 comprises 13 residues. Trimming left V 2 bases short and J 3 bases short, with 8 bases between. The germline gives CDR1 GTSNPN, CDR2 SVGIG (reference sequence). CDR3 loop: CAWSSGDNQPQHF. CDR3 in DNA: TGTGCCTGGAGTTCAGGGGACAATCAGCCCCAGCATTTT. The whole variable domain, remainder taken from reference TRBV30 and TRBJ1-5, is SQTIHQWPATLVQPVGSPLSLECTVEGTSNPNLYWYRQAAGRGLQLLFYSVGIGQISSEVPQNLSASRPQDRQFILSSKKLLLSDSGFYLCAWSSGDNQPQHFGDGTRLSIL.

This chain connects TRBV30 to TRBJ2-5; D is possibly TRBD1 (7 bases). This CDR3 region has 14 residues. Trimming pared 3 bases from V and 11 bases from J, leaving 22 bases between. Germline-derived CDR1 and CDR2 are GTSNPN and SVGIG (reference sequence). The CDR3 region is CAWRKGQPSGEQYF. The CDR3 coding sequence is TGTGCCTGGAGGAAGGGACAGCCATCGGGGGAGCAGTACTTC.